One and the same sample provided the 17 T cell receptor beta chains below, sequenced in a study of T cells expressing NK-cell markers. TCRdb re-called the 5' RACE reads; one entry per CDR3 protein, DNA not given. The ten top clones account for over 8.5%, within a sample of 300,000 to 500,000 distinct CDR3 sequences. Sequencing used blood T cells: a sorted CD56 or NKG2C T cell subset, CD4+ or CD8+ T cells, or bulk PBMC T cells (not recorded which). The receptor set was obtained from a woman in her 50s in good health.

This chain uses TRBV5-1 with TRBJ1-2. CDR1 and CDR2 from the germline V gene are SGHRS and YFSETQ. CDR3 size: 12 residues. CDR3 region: CASSLLAYGYTF. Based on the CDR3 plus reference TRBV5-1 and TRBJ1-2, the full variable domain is KAGVTQTPRYLIKTRGQQVTLSCSPISGHRSVSWYQQTPGQGLQFLFEYFSETQRNKGNFPGRFSGRQFSNSRSEMNVSTLELGDSALYLCASSLLAYGYTFGSGTRLTVV.

The CDR3 reads CASSQPLAGGYRELFF. This sequence joins TRBV4-2 and TRBJ2-2; without DNA, the TCRdb call of TRBD2 cannot be checked. Germline CDR1 and CDR2: LGHNA and YNFKEQ. The CDR3 runs 16 residues.

The CDR3 spells CASSGDYLEPRQETQYF. This sequence joins TRBV6-5 and TRBJ2-5; the D call from TCRdb, TRBD2, cannot be confirmed without DNA. There are 17 residues in the CDR3. Germline CDR1 and CDR2: MNHEY and SVGAGI.

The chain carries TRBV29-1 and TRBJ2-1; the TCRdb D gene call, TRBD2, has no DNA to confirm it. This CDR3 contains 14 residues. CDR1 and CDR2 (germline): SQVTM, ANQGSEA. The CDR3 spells CSVVSLAEYNEQFF.

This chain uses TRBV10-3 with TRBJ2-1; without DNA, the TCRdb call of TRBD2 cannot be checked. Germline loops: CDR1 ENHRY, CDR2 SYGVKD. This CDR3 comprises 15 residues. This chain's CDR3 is CAISERSGSHNEQFF.

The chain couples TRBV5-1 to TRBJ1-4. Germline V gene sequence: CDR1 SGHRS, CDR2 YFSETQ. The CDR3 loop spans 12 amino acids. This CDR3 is CASSLNNEKLFF.

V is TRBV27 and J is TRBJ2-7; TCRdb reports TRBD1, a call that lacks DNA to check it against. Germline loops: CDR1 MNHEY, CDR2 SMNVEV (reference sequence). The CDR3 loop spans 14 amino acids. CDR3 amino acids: CASSLLGQSWEQYF.

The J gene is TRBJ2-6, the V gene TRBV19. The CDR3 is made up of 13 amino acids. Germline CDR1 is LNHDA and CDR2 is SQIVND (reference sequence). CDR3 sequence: CASSIAGANVLTF.

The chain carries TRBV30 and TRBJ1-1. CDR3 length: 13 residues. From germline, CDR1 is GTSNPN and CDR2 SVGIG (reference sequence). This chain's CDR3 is CARGHPMNTEAFF. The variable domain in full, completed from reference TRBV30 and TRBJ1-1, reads SQTIHQWPATLVQPVGSPLSLECTVEGTSNPNLYWYRQAAGRGLQLLFYSVGIGQISSEVPQNLSASRPQDRQFILSSKKLLLSDSGFYLCARGHPMNTEAFFGQGTRLTVV.

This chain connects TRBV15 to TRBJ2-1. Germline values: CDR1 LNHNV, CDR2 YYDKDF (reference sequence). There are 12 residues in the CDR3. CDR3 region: CATSRDPNEQFF.

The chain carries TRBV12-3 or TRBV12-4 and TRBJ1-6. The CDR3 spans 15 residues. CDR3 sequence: CASSSEGWHNSPLHF.

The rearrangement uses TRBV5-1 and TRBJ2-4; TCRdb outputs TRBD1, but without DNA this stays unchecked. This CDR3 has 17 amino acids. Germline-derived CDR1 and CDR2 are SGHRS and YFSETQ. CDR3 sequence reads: CASSLAGTGRSKNIQYF.

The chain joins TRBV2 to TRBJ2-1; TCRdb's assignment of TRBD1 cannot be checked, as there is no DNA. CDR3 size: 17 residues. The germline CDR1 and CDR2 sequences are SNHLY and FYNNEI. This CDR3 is CACPWGRNTSRLNEQFF.

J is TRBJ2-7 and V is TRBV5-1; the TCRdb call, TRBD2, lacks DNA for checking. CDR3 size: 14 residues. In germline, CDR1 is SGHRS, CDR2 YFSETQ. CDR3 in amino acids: CASSYGGQGQEQYF.

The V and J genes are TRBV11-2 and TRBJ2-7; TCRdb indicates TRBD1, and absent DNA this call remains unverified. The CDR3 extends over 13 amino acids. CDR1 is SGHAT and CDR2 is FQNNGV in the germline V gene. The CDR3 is CASSLAWAGEQYF.

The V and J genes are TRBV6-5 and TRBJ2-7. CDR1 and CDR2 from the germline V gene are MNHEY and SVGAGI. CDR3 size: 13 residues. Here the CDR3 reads CASSYRLTYEQYF.

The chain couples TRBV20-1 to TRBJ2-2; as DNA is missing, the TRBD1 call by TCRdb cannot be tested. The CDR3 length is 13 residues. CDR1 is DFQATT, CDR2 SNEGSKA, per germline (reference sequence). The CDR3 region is CSARDTFTGELFF.